These 16 T cell receptor beta chains share one sample of origin, sequenced in a study of CD8 T cells in Susac syndrome. An amount of RNA that ranged from about 0.45 to 1 ug was reverse transcribed with random hexamers. TCRdb independently ran MiXCR on the immunoSEQ multiplex PCR reads; one entry per CDR3 protein. The sample carries about 140,000 distinct CDR3 sequences, about 95% recorded once. The sequenced material came from CD4+ T cells from PBMCs. The receptor set was obtained from a human donor with Susac syndrome.

The CDR3: CASSTGQQYF. CDR3 bases: TGTGCCAGCAGCACCGGACAACAGTACTTC. This chain uses TRBV28 with TRBJ2-7; possible D gene TRBD1, 5 bases. The CDR3 loop spans 10 amino acids. V lost 6 bases and J lost 10, with 10 bases in between. The germline V gene has CDR1 MDHEN and CDR2 SYDVKM.

The genes are TRBV30 and TRBJ1-2, with D maybe TRBD1 (6 bases). The V gene's germline CDR1 is GTSNPN and CDR2 SVGIG (reference sequence). The CDR3 covers 13 residues. Deletions cut 2 bases from V and 5 bases from J, with 12 bases between. The CDR3 DNA sequence: TGTGCCTGGAGTAGGCAGGGGCCTTATGGCTACACCTTC. It yields the protein CAWSRQGPYGYTF.

The chain uses TRBV12-1 and TRBJ1-5. TRBV12-1 is annotated as a pseudogene. The CDR3 sequence is 11 residues long. The CDR3 DNA reads as TGTGCCAGCAGCACCTATCAGCCCCAGCATTTT. The encoded protein is CASSTYQPQHF.

J is TRBJ2-7 and V is TRBV4-3; possible D gene TRBD1, 6 bases. V lost 1 base to trimming and J lost 7 bases, with 11 bases between them. The CDR3 sequence is 13 residues long. Germline CDR1 LGHNA, CDR2 YSLEER. The CDR3 DNA sequence: TGCGCCAGCAGCCAAGTTCCCCAGGGGGAGCAGTACTTC. Protein product: CASSQVPQGEQYF.

The rearrangement joins TRBV20-1 to TRBJ1-1; D may be TRBD1 (6 bases). CDR1 and CDR2 (germline): DFQATT, SNEGSKA (reference sequence). Trimming removed 6 bases at V and 0 bases at J, with 20 bases between. The CDR3 contains 16 residues. The CDR3 coding sequence is TGCAGTGCAGGGAGAATGGACCGGGGGCTGAACACTGAAGCTTTCTTT. It specifies CSAGRMDRGLNTEAFF.

The chain employs TRBV20-1 and TRBJ1-3, with D maybe TRBD1 (5 bases). Germline V gene data show CDR1 as DFQATT and CDR2 as SNEGSKA (reference sequence). V was shortened by 6 bases and J by 1 base, with 7 bases between the two germline ends. CDR3 size: 12 residues. This CDR3 is CSARGSGNTIYF. The CDR3 DNA follows: TGCAGTGCAAGGGGTTCTGGAAACACCATATATTTT.

The V and J genes are TRBV15 and TRBJ2-2; D perhaps matches TRBD2 (5 bases). This CDR3 has 14 residues. Germline assignment: CDR1 LNHNV and CDR2 YYDKDF (reference sequence). Trimming left V 0 bases short and J 5 bases short, with 7 bases between. CDR3 DNA sequence: TGTGCCACCAGCAGAGATGGGGAGACCGGGGAGCTGTTTTTT. Protein product: CATSRDGETGELFF. The variable domain in full, completed from reference TRBV15 and TRBJ2-2, reads DAMVIQNPRYQVTQFGKPVTLSCSQTLNHNVMYWYQQKSSQAPKLLFHYYDKDFNNEADTPDNFQSRRPNTSFCFLDIRSPGLGDTAMYLCATSRDGETGELFFGEGSRLTVL.

The rearrangement uses TRBV7-9 and TRBJ2-5; D gene ambiguous. In germline, CDR1 is SEHNR, CDR2 FQNEAQ (reference sequence). Trimming shortened V by 5 bases and J by 2 bases, and 15 bases separated the two germline ends. CDR3 length: 15 amino acids. The CDR3 sequence is CASSPSLGTQETQYF. The DNA for the CDR3 is TGTGCCAGCAGCCCCTCTTTGGGTACACAAGAGACCCAGTACTTC.

The gene calls are TRBV14 and TRBJ2-7; tentatively, D is TRBD2 (5 bases). V dropped 0 bases and J dropped 3 bases, with 9 bases sitting between them. The CDR3 has 14 residues. CDR1 is SGHDN and CDR2 is FVKESK in the germline V gene. The CDR3 loop is CASSQDRDNYEQYF. The CDR3 nucleotides are TGTGCCAGCAGCCAAGACCGGGATAACTACGAGCAGTACTTC.

The rearrangement uses TRBV21-1 and TRBJ2-7; the table assigns TRBD2, which was not confirmed against the DNA. TRBV21-1 represents a pseudogene. This CDR3 region has 16 residues. CDR3 in amino acids: CASSPLGGGREDEQYF. CDR3 DNA sequence: TGTGCCAGCAGCCCCCTCGGGGGAGGGCGGGAGGACGAGCAGTACTTC.

The CDR3 sequence: CASSLTGGIYNEQFF. The DNA for the CDR3 is TGCGCCAGCAGCCTAACGGGAGGAATATACAATGAGCAGTTCTTC. This chain connects TRBV4-1 to TRBJ2-1; 7 nucleotides agree with TRBD2. Germline V gives CDR1 MGHRA, CDR2 YSYEKL. This CDR3 is built from 15 residues. The trim removed 4 bases at V and 4 bases at J, leaving 7 bases unmatched.

J is TRBJ1-5 and V is TRBV20-1, with D maybe TRBD1 (6 bases). The CDR3 runs 14 residues. Per the germline V gene, CDR1 is DFQATT and CDR2 is SNEGSKA (reference sequence). V was shortened by 5 bases and J by 0 bases, with 11 bases between the two germline ends. The CDR3 nucleotides are TGCAGTGCTCCAGGGGTAAATAGCAATCAGCCCCAGCATTTT. It specifies CSAPGVNSNQPQHF.

The rearrangement uses TRBV30 and TRBJ2-3, with D possibly TRBD2 on 6 matching bases. Germline CDR1 GTSNPN, CDR2 SVGIG (reference sequence). Trimming stripped 2 bases from V and 2 bases from J, with 11 bases between. The CDR3 runs to 14 residues. CDR3 in amino acids: CAWSRSGPTDTQYF. CDR3 sequence (DNA): TGTGCCTGGAGTCGGAGCGGGCCCACAGATACGCAGTATTTT.

The genes are TRBV14 and TRBJ2-7, with unresolved D. V was shortened by 4 bases and J by 2 bases, with 9 bases between the two germline ends. CDR3 size: 13 residues. Germline V CDR1 and CDR2: SGHDN, FVKESK. CDR3 DNA: TGTGCCAGCAGCCTAACAGTGACCTACGAGCAGTACTTC. Protein product: CASSLTVTYEQYF.

This sequence joins TRBV14 and TRBJ2-1; TRBD2 agrees at 8 bases. The V and J ends lost 1 base and 10 bases, in that order; junction bases with no gene match: 15. The CDR3 extends over 17 amino acids. Looked up from germline, CDR1 is SGHDN and CDR2 is FVKESK. The CDR3 DNA sequence: TGTGCCAGCAGCCAAGTTGGGTCTAGCGGGCAACAATGGGAGCAGTTCTTC. Amino acids: CASSQVGSSGQQWEQFF.

The chain has TRBV6-2 or TRBV6-3 and TRBJ2-1, with D possibly being TRBD2 (6 bases). The V end lost 6 bases, the J end lost 3 bases, and 12 bases lay between the germline ends. Germline V gene lookup returns CDR1 MNHEY and CDR2 SVGEGT. This CDR3 region has 14 residues. The CDR3 sequence: CASRGGGGYNEQFF. CDR3 nucleotides: TGTGCCAGCAGGGGGGGAGGTGGCTACAATGAGCAGTTCTTC.